Sequencing of this T cell receptor (beta chain) was carried out in a study of response to subunit inactivated influenza vaccine. In this sample, this clonotype turned up a few times. Its antigen is undetermined. Trimming stripped 7 bases from V and 2 bases from J, with 10 bases between. The CDR3 consists of 13 residues. Looked up from germline, CDR1 is SNHLY and CDR2 is FYNNEI. Via MiXCR, TCRdb re-called the RT-PCR reads, giving one row per CDR3 protein. The sample contains more than 450,000 distinct CDR3 sequences, over 9.5% of which appear only once. General study points: It was the authors' suggestion that each seasonal influenza vaccination recruits few new T cells.

Material: PBMCs from blood, obtained on the day of vaccination. This TCR derives from a man aged 50-60 years who received an inactivated influenza vaccine. The rearrangement uses TRBV2 and TRBJ2-3; tentatively, D is TRBD2 (5 bases). The CDR3 nucleotides read TGTGCCAGCATACGGGATGTCACAGATACGCAGTATTTT. It is translated as CASIRDVTDTQYF.